The present T cell receptor beta chain was sequenced within a study of Graves' ophthalmopathy and Graves' hyperthyroidism. Orbital computed tomography, thyroid ultrasound, TRAb, serum thyroxine and clinical symptoms formed the basis of diagnosis. Fresh peripheral blood (over 9.5 ml) yielded the PBMCs. The TCR beta CDR3 regions underwent amplification from RNA transcripts. HTBI primers served in a first-round RT-PCR, which a second-round multiplex PCR followed. Each CDR3 protein is one row after TCRdb ran MiXCR on the multiplex PCR reads. The sample records hundreds of thousands of distinct CDR3 sequences, roughly two fifths being singletons. Ten or more counts support this clonotype. Germline loops: CDR1 ENHRY, CDR2 SYGVKD. This CDR3 spans 18 amino acids. Deletions cut 0 bases from V and 1 base from J, with 16 bases between.

This clonotype was obtained from an adult man with Graves' ophthalmopathy. This rearrangement joins TRBV10-3 to TRBJ1-5; no reliable D call. Sequenced: peripheral blood. The CDR3, as DNA: TGTGCCATCAGTGAGTCGTGGGTCCCCAGCGGAAGCAATCAGCCCCAGCATTTT. This encodes CAISESWVPSGSNQPQHF.